This record covers a single T cell receptor (beta chain). Its antigen is currently unknown. This sample is drawn from a study of a mutant IDH1 vaccine in newly diagnosed glioma. Across the study: The study started vaccination 4-6 weeks after radiotherapy alone, or with temozolomide cycles. The therapy given earlier, which was standard therapy, consisted of radiotherapy, temozolomide, or both, and most of the patients received both. Treated patients, averaging approximately 40 years, were around 60% male and around 40% female. Study-level findings and limits: Overall, 90% to 95% of patients had vaccine-induced immune responses.

The CDR3 spans 11 residues. Germline-derived CDR1 and CDR2 are LNHDA and SQIVND (reference sequence). With 3 bases removed from V and 6 bases from J, the gap between germline ends came to 4 bases. Libraries were prepared by immunoSEQ multiplex PCR; TCRdb keeps only in-frame clonotypes and omits some of them. Here the sample spans almost 85,000 clones, almost 85% being singletons. Indicated time point: week 23, last vaccination. Topical imiquimod accompanied each vaccine dose, which consisted of 300 ug of mutant IDH1 20-mer peptide. Sequencing was performed on PBMCs, taken from a glioma patient whose treatment included an IDH1 peptide vaccine. The chain employs TRBV19 and TRBJ2-3; D is unresolved. This TCR came from a man aged 25 to 40 with glioma. Some clones in this sample may be carry-over from other donors' samples. This chain's CDR3 is CASSMEDTQYF. Here the CDR3 DNA reads TGTGCCAGTAGTATGGAGGATACGCAGTATTTT.